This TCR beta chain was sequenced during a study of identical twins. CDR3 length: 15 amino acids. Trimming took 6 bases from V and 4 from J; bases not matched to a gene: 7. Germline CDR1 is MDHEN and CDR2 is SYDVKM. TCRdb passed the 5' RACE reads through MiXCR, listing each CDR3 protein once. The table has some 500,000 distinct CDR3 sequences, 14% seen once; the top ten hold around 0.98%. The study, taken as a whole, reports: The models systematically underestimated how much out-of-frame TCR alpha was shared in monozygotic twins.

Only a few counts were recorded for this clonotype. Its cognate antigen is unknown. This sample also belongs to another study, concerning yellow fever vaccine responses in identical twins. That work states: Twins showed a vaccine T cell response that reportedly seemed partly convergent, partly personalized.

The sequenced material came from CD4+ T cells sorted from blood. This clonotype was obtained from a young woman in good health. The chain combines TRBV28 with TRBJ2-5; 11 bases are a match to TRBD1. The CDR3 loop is CASSSGTGGAETQYF. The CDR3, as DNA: TGTGCCAGCAGCTCCGGGACAGGGGGGGCAGAGACCCAGTACTTC.